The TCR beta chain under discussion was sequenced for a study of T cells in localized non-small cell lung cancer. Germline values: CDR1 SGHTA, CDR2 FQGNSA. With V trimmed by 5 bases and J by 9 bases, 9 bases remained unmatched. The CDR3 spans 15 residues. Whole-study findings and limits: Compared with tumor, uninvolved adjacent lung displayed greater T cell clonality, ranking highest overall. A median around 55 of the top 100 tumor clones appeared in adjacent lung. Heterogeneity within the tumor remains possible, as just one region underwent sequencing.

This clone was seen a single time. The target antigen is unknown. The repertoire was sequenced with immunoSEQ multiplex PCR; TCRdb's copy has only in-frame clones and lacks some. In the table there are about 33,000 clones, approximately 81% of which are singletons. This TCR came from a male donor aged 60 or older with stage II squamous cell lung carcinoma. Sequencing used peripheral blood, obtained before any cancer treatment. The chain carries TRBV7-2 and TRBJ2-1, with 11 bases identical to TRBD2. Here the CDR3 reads CASSVTSGSRSEQFF. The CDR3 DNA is TGTGCCAGCAGCGTTACTAGCGGGAGTCGTAGTGAGCAGTTCTTC.